A single TCR beta chain is shown here with its context. Its antigen target is currently unknown. Per-base qualities were not stored, and no clone one base away is much larger. The data were taken from a study of blood T cell repertoires in COVID-19 (dated by TCRdb to 2018 to 2020). Regarding the complete study: Samples from collaborators originated in the United States, Italy and Spain and spanned both the acute and convalescent phases of COVID-19. The material from the prospective study consisted of cDNA or gDNA derived from T cells, B-cell-depleted T cells, or PBMCs. The dataset comprised deeply sampled blood TCRbeta repertoires from subjects exposed to, actively infected with, or recovered from COVID-19. The repertoires were released in a freely available public database intended as a resource for research on the immune response to SARS-CoV-2. The samples were drawn from two sources: the first 160 participants of the ongoing ImmuneRACE study, and fewer than 1,500 subjects contributed by 6 global collaborators. The sample metadata nearly always contained a de-identified subject ID, COVID-19 status, age in years and sex. Where HLA class I and class II types were available, the types were taken from metadata supplied by the sample provider, not from assay-based typing.

Measured from the cysteine to the phenylalanine, the CDR3 is 14 residues long. CDR3 DNA is the only sequence kept; it has 42 bases, read in frame from the first base. As encoded in the germline V gene (reference sequence), CDR1 is LNHDA while CDR2 is SQIVND. Ends trimmed: V by 3 bases, J by 9 bases; bases unmatched to a gene: 5. The full study reports these points: Clinical and demographic metadata were provided uncurated, with the amount varying by source and participant.

TCRbeta CDR3 regions were amplified from genomic DNA using the immunoSEQ Assay, a bias-controlled multiplex PCR. Under the source paper's analysis protocol: Nucleated cell counts per sample were estimated from amplification of reference gene primers within the assay. Sequence reads were collapsed and filtered to measure the absolute abundance of every unique TCRbeta CDR3 rearrangement. Productive Simpson clonality was computed per sample as the square root of Simpson's diversity index over productive rearrangements. In its TCRdb copy, this immuneACCESS table keeps in-frame sequences only and misses some clones. Where compared with another copy, unresolved V genes explain less than half of these, and the others have no known cause. That table is the source of V, J and clone size, and D and trimming were worked out from the DNA. Within this sample are some 80,000 clones, with 86% of them counted one time only. The top ten clones comprise 15% to 20% of the sample.

Each collaborating institution followed its own protocols to collect whole blood in K2EDTA tubes. For TCRbeta analysis, collaborators shipped samples as frozen whole blood, isolated PBMCs, or DNA extracted from either of those sample types. Sequenced: peripheral blood. The sequence was obtained from a human donor in a cohort sampled during active COVID-19. The sequence joins TRBV19 to TRBJ1-4; the junction holds 9 bases that match TRBD1. The DNA reads TGTGCCAGTAGTATGCGGGACAGGGCTCAAAAACTGTTTTTT. This is translated as CASSMRDRAQKLFF.